This TCR beta chain was retrieved from a study of cytomegalovirus exposure and HLA in healthy donors. Some clones are missing from TCRdb's copy, which holds only in-frame ones; the method was immunoSEQ multiplex PCR. The data show 90,000 to 150,000 clones, with approximately 88% seen just once and about 6.9% held by the top ten. After removal of 1 base from V and 7 bases from J, the junction contained 13 bases not matched to a gene. Germline V CDR1 and CDR2: MGHRA, YSYEKL. The CDR3 is made up of 16 amino acids. This sequence joins TRBV4-1 and TRBJ2-7; 7 positions match TRBD1. The source of this sequence is a woman between 18 and 29 years old in good health and CMV-seropositive. Source material: PBMCs. CDR3 loop: CASSQVPTGNSREQYF. DNA for the CDR3: TGCGCCAGCAGCCAAGTCCCGACAGGGAACTCTAGGGAGCAGTACTTC.